A single sample gave rise to the 14 T cell receptor beta chains below, sequenced in a study of T cell responses to AZD1222 COVID-19 vaccine. Data came from immunoSEQ multiplex PCR; TCRdb stores just in-frame clones and leaves some out. The repertoire holds 95,000 to 150,000 clones, roughly nine tenths seen once, with 4.4% in the top ten. The sequencing here drew on peripheral blood, taken on day 0 of AZD1222 vaccination. The receptor set was obtained from an adult in good health.

This clone was detected once. The V call is TRBV7-6, the J call TRBJ1-1; the match to TRBD1 covers 7 bases. In germline, CDR1 is SGHVS, CDR2 FNYEAQ. The CDR3 consists of 15 residues. The V gene end was trimmed by 2 bases and the J gene end by 1 base; junction bases not matched to a gene: 4. The CDR3 sequence is CASSLTTGKNTEAFF. CDR3 nucleotide sequence: TGTGCCAGCAGCTTAACGACAGGGAAGAACACTGAAGCTTTCTTT.

This clone has only a few counts. The gene calls are TRBV18 and TRBJ2-3; D call uncertain. This CDR3 has 16 residues. The V and J ends lost 5 bases and 4 bases respectively, with 19 bases between them. From germline, CDR1 is KGHSH and CDR2 LQKENI. CDR3 in amino acids: CASSIYPVIVPDTQYF. CDR3 nucleotide sequence: TGTGCCAGCTCAATCTACCCAGTTATAGTACCAGATACGCAGTATTTT.

The chain is built from TRBV7-7 and TRBJ1-3; TRBD1 is a possible D gene (5 bases). Trimming stripped 5 bases from V and 0 bases from J, with 11 bases between. The CDR3 covers 15 residues. CDR1 is SSHAT and CDR2 is FNYEAQ in the germline V gene (reference sequence). This CDR3 is CASSPGRSSGNTIYF. The DNA of the CDR3 is TGTGCCAGCAGCCCAGGGCGGAGCTCTGGAAACACCATATATTTT.

The chain has TRBV28 and TRBJ1-3; TRBD1 is a possible D gene (5 bases). The CDR3 is 15 residues long. Trimming cost V 2 bases and J 4 bases, with 12 bases left between them. CDR1 is MDHEN and CDR2 is SYDVKM in the germline V gene. The CDR3 sequence: CASSLAGIPGNTIYF. CDR3 in DNA: TGTGCCAGCAGTTTAGCAGGGATCCCAGGAAACACCATATATTTT.

There are a few counts of this clone. Different DNA sequences within this sample yield the same CDR3. The rearrangement uses TRBV12-3 or TRBV12-4 and TRBJ1-5; D unresolved. The CDR3 has 13 amino acids. V lost 0 bases, J lost 4 bases, and 4 bases lay in between. This CDR3 is CASSLAENQPQHF. The CDR3 coding sequence is TGTGCCAGCAGTTTAGCGGAGAATCAGCCCCAGCATTTT.

The chain's CDR3 is CARSRGGGNEQFF. The DNA for the CDR3 is TGTGCCAGGTCCAGGGGAGGGGGCAATGAGCAGTTCTTC. The chain uses TRBV2 and TRBJ2-1, with a weak D call TRBD2 (7 bases). Germline loops: CDR1 SNHLY, CDR2 FYNNEI. Trimming stripped 9 bases from V and 6 bases from J, with 15 bases between. This CDR3 contains 13 residues.

V is TRBV7-8 and J is TRBJ2-2; TRBD2 aligns across 7 bases. Trimming removed 3 bases from V and 8 bases from J; junction bases left unmatched: 6. Germline loops: CDR1 SGHVS, CDR2 FQNEAQ. The length of the CDR3 is 14 residues. The DNA for the CDR3 is TGTGCCAGCAGCTTGACTAGCCCTCCAGGGGAGCTGTTTTTT. This sequence encodes CASSLTSPPGELFF.

This clone was detected only a few times. Here the CDR3 reads CASSSSQGTEAFF. In DNA form, the CDR3 reads TGTGCCAGCAGCTCCTCGCAGGGCACTGAAGCTTTCTTT. This chain joins TRBV7-8 and TRBJ1-1, with a tentative D call TRBD1 (5 bases). Germline V gene data show CDR1 as SGHVS and CDR2 as FQNEAQ. Trimming stripped 4 bases from V and 4 bases from J, with 10 bases between. The CDR3 contains 13 residues.

The rearrangement joins TRBV3-1 (or the pseudogene TRBV3-2) to TRBJ2-2; possible D gene TRBD2, 5 bases. The CDR3 spans 19 residues. CDR1 is LGHDT and CDR2 is YNNKEL in the germline V gene (reference sequence). Trimming removed 0 bases at V and 1 base at J, with 18 bases between. The CDR3 region is CASSQEAPFSGRNTGELFF. The CDR3 DNA is TGTGCCAGCAGCCAAGAGGCACCCTTTTCGGGGAGGAACACCGGGGAGCTGTTTTTT.

V usage is TRBV6-2 or TRBV6-3 and J usage is TRBJ1-6; a possible D gene is TRBD1 (5 bases). CDR3 length equals 16 residues. CDR1 MNHEY and CDR2 SVGEGT come from the germline V gene. V gave up 2 bases and J gave up 9 bases, with 17 bases separating them. DNA of the CDR3: TGTGCCAGCAGTTACGGCTGGGGGACGGCCCTTTCACCCCTCCACTTT. It codes for CASSYGWGTALSPLHF.

The V call is TRBV25-1, the J call TRBJ2-7; D call uncertain. CDR1 is MGHDK, CDR2 SYGVNS, per germline. Trimming removed 5 bases at V and 3 bases at J, with 11 bases between. This CDR3 has 13 amino acids. This CDR3 reads CASSIDLFYEQYF. The CDR3 nucleotides read TGTGCCAGCAGTATCGACTTGTTCTACGAGCAGTACTTC.

This chain links TRBV28 with TRBJ1-5; D possibly corresponds to TRBD1 (5 bases). The CDR3 loop spans 15 amino acids. The germline V gene encodes CDR1 MDHEN and CDR2 SYDVKM. With 6 bases removed from V and 11 bases from J, the gap between germline ends came to 23 bases. CDR3 nucleotide sequence: TGTGCCAGCAGCCTTCCCACAGGCCCCGCAAGGACCCAGCATTTT. The encoded protein is CASSLPTGPARTQHF.

This chain links TRBV12-3 or TRBV12-4 with TRBJ1-2; D gene unclear. The ends were cut back, 6 bases at V and 5 bases at J, with 10 bases in the middle. The CDR3 length is 12 residues. The CDR3 DNA sequence: TGTGCCAGCAGCCTCGAAGGGTATGGCTACACCTTC. This sequence encodes CASSLEGYGYTF.

CDR3 amino acids: CASSLPWGGADYEQYF. DNA for the CDR3: TGTGCCAGCAGCTTGCCCTGGGGCGGAGCGGACTACGAGCAGTACTTC. The V and J genes are TRBV11-2 and TRBJ2-7; D tentatively reads TRBD1 or TRBD2 (5 bases each). CDR1 SGHAT and CDR2 FQNNGV come from the germline V gene. V was shortened by 3 bases and J by 3 bases, with 18 bases between the two germline ends. This CDR3 has 16 amino acids.